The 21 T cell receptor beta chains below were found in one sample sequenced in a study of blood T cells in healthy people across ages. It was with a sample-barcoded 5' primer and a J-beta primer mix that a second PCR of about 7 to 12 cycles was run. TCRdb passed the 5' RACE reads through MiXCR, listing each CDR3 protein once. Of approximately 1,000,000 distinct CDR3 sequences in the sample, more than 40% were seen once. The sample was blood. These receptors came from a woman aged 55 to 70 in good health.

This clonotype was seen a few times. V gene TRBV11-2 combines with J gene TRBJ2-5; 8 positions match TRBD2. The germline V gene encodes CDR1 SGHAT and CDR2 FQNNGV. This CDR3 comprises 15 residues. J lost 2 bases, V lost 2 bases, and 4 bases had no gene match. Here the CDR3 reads CASSLSSSGQETQYF. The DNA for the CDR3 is TGTGCCAGCAGCTTATCCTCTAGCGGGCAAGAGACCCAGTACTTC.

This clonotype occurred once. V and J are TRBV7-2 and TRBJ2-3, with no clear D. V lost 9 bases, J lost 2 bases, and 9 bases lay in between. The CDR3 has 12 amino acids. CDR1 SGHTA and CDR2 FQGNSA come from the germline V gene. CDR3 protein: CASTRITDTQYF. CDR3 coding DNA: TGTGCCAGTACCAGGATCACAGATACGCAGTATTTT.

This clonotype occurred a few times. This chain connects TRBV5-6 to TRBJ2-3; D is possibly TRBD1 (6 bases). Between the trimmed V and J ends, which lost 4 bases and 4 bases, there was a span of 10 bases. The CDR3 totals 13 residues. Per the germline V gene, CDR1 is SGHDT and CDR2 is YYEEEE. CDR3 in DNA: TGTGCCAGCAGCATCCACAGGGCAGATACGCAGTATTTT. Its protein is CASSIHRADTQYF. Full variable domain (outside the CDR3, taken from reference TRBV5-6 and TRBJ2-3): DAGVTQSPTHLIKTRGQQVTLRCSPKSGHDTVSWYQQALGQGPQFIFQYYEEEERQRGNFPDRFSGHQFPNYSSELNVNALLLGDSALYLCASSIHRADTQYFGPGTRLTVL.

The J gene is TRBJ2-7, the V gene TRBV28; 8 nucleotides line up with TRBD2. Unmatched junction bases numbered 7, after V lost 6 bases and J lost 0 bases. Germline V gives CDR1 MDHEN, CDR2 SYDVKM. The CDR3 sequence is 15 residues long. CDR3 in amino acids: CASRRAGASSYEQYF. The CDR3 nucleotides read TGTGCCAGCAGACGAGCGGGAGCTAGCTCCTACGAGCAGTACTTC.

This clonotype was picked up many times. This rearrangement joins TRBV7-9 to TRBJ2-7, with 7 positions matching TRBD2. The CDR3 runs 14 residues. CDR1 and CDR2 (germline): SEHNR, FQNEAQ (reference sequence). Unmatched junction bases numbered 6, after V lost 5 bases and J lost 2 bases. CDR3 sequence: CASSPAGPTYEQYF. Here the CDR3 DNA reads TGTGCCAGCAGCCCAGCGGGACCCACCTACGAGCAGTACTTC.

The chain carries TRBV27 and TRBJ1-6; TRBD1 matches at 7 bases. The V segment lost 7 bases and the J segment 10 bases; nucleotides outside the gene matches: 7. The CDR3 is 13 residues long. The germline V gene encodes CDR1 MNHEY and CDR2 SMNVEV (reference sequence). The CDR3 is CASNEDRASPLHF. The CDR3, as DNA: TGTGCCAGCAACGAAGACAGGGCATCACCCCTCCACTTT.

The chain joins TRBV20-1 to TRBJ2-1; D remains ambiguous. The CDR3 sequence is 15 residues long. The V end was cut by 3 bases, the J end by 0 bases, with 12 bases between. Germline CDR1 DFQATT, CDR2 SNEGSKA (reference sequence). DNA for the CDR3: TGCAGTGCTAGCAAGCTTAGAAGCTCCTACAATGAGCAGTTCTTC. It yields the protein CSASKLRSSYNEQFF.

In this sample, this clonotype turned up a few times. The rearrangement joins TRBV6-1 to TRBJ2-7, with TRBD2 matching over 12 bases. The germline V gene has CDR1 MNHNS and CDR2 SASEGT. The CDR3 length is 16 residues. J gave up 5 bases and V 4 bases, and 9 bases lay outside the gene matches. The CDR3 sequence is CASSGRLAGAVDEQYF. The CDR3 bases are TGTGCCAGCAGTGGGAGACTAGCGGGAGCCGTCGACGAGCAGTACTTC.

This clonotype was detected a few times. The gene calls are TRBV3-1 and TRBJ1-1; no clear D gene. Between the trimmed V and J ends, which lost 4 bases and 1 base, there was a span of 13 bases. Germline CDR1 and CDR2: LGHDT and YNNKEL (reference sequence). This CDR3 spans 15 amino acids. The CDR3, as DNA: TGTGCCAGCAGCCCTCTTCGGGTCTCGAACACTGAAGCTTTCTTT. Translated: CASSPLRVSNTEAFF.

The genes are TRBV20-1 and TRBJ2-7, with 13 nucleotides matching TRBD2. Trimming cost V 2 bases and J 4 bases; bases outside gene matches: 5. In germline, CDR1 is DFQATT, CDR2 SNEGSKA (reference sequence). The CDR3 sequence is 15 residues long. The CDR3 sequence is CSARLGTSGIYEQYF. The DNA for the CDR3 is TGCAGTGCTAGACTGGGGACTAGCGGGATTTACGAGCAGTACTTC.

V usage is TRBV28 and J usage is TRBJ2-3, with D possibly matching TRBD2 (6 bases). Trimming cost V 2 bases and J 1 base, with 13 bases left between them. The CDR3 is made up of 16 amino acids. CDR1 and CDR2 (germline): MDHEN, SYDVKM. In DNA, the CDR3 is TGTGCCAGCAGTTTACCGATCGGGAGTGGCACAGATACGCAGTATTTT. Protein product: CASSLPIGSGTDTQYF.

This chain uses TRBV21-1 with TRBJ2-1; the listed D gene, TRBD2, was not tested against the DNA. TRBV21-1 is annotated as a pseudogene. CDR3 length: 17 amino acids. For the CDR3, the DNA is TGTGCCAGCAGCAGCTCAGGGACTACAATCCCTTACAATGAGCAGTTCTTC. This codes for CASSSSGTTIPYNEQFF.

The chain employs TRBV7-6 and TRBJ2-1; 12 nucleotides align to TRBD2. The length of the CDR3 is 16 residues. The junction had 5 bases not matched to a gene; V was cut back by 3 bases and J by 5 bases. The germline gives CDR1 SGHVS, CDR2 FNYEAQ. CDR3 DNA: TGTGCCAGCAGCTTCCTACTAGCGGGAGGCGACAATGAGCAGTTCTTC. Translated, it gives CASSFLLAGGDNEQFF. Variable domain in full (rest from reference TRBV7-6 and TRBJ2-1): GAGVSQSPRYKVTKRGQDVALRCDPISGHVSLYWYRQALGQGPEFLTYFNYEAQQDKSGLPNDRFSAERPEGSISTLTIQRTEQRDSAMYRCASSFLLAGGDNEQFFGPGTRLTVL.

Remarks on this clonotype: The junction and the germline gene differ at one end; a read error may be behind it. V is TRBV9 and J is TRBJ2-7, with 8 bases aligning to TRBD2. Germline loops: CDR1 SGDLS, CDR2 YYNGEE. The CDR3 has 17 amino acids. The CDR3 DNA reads TGTGCCAGCAGTGTAGCTCCCCTGGACGGGAGGGGAGACGAGCAGTACTTC. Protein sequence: CASSVAPLDGRGDEQYF.

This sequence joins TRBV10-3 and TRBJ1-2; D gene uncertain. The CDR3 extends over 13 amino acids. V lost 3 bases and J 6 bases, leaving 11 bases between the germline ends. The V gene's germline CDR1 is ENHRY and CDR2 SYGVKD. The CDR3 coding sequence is TGTGCCATCAGTGACGGGTCGGTTGATGGCTACACCTTC. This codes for CAISDGSVDGYTF.

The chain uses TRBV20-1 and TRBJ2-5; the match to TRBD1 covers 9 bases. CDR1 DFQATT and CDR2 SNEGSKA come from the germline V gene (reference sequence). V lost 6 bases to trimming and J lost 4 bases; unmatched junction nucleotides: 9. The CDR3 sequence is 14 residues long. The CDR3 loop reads CSAPTGTGRETQYF. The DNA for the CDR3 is TGCAGTGCGCCCACGGGGACAGGGCGAGAGACCCAGTACTTC.

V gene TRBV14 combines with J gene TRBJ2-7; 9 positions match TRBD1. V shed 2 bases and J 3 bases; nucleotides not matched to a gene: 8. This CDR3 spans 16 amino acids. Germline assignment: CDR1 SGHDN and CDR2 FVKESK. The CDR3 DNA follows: TGTGCCAGCAGCCAAAATTGGAGGACAGGGGACTACGAGCAGTACTTC. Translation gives CASSQNWRTGDYEQYF.

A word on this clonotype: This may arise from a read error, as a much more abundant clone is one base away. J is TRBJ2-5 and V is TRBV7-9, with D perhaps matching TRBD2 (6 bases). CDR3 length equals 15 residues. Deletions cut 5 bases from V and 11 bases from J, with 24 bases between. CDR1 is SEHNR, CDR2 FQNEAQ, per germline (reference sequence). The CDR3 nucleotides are TGTGCCAGCAGCCGAGCGGGTTTGGCTGGAAATGAGCAGTACTTC. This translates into CASSRAGLAGNEQYF.

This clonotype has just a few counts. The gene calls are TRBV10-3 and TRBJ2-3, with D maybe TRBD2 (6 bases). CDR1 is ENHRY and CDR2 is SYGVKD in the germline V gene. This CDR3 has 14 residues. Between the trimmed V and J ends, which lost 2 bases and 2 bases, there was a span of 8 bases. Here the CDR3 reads CAISEGGTTDTQYF. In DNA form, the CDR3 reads TGTGCCATCAGTGAGGGGGGGACCACAGATACGCAGTATTTT.

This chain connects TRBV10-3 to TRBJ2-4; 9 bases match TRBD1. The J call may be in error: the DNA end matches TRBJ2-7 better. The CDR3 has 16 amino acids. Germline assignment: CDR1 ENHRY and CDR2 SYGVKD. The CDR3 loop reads CAISGQRTGDPYEQYF. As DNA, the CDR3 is TGTGCCATCAGTGGACAAAGGACAGGGGACCCCTACGAGCAGTACTTC.

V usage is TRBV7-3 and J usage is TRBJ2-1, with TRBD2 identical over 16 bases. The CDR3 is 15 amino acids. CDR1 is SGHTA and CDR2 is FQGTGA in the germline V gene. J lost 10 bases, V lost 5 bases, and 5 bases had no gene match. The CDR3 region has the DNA TGTGCCAGCAGCCCACAGGGACTAGCGGGGGGGGAGCAGTTCTTC. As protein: CASSPQGLAGGEQFF.